This T cell receptor (beta chain) was identified in a study of T cell responses to AZD1222 COVID-19 vaccine (dated by TCRdb to the early 2020s). For context, the study as a whole: AZD1222 recipients given second doses at about 4 weeks or at about 12 weeks were pooled, since spike-specific TCR depth and breadth were not found to differ between the two schedules. Enrollment into the trials was organized by age into subgroups of 18-55, 56-69 and 70-plus years, and those subgroups contained about 150, 27 and 61 TCR-sequenced participants, respectively. TCR sequencing covered about 230 trial participants: some 210 given two doses of AZD1222 and about 26 given two doses of MenACWY control vaccine.

Results and caveats for the whole study, not just this receptor: Because no day 14 peak-response samples were available, the repertoires could be characterized only after the peak T cell response. A significant rise in spike-specific TCR breadth and depth was observed after two AZD1222 doses relative to day 0 and relative to MenACWY recipients. Conclusions about previously exposed vaccinees are limited because only a handful of AZD1222 recipients were SARS-CoV-2 seropositive at baseline. Participants were mostly white British, with more females than males. The authors suggested clonal diversity may have been underestimated. Reportedly, almost half of the unique spike-specific TCRs recognized epitopes lying outside the regions that are mutated in the B.1.351 and B.1.1.7 variants. The vaccine-associated CD4 TCRs covered the entire spike protein, and the dominant responses fell in regions 160-218 and 743-854. In the small 56-69-year group, the increase in depth fell short of significance, most likely because of low power.

The CDR3 regions of human TCRbeta chains were subjected to immunosequencing. On the study's bioinformatics: Repertoire TCRs were matched against a reference library of SARS-CoV-2-specific TCRs generated with the MIRA antigen-specificity platform. Breadth meant the fraction of unique TCRs that were SARS-CoV-2-associated, whereas depth meant the fraction of total T cells that were SARS-CoV-2-associated. Using the MIRA data, every spike-specific TCR was mapped to the spike region that the TCR reacted to and assigned to either a CD4 or a CD8 class. Log10-transformed breadth and depth values were compared by one-way ANOVA with Sidak's multiple comparisons tests. TCRdb took this table from immuneACCESS and kept in-frame rearrangements with V and J called. Such tables lack part of the clones; where checked against another copy, unresolved V genes explain under half of the gap, and the rest is unexplained. V and J calls and clone size follow that table, whereas D and trimming were derived from the DNA. The sample has about 120,000 clones on record, just under 95% of them singletons. Jointly, the top ten make up about 3% of the sample.

A note on this clone: Its antigen has not been determined. No base quality values were provided; no much bigger clone lies one nucleotide off.

This sample's time point label indicates: baseline before first vaccination. The vaccinee samples were drawn from two UK trials, COV001 and COV002, one of which was a single-blind randomized controlled phase 2/3 trial testing AZD1222 (ChAdOx1 nCoV-19) in healthy adults. For TCRbeta chain sequencing, PBMC samples were collected from trial participants at day 0 and at day 28 after the second dose. For this chain, trimming is 6 bases at the V end and 7 bases at the J end, and the number of junction bases without a gene match is 6. The germline V gene supplies CDR1 MNHEY and CDR2 SVGAGI. From the cysteine up to the phenylalanine, the CDR3 has a length of 14 residues. The retained sequence is limited to the CDR3, 42 bases, with the frame set at the first base.

This sequence uses TRBV6-5 and TRBJ1-6; 7 bases in the middle match TRBD1. This TCR came from an adult in good health. The starting material was peripheral blood, obtained on day 0 of AZD1222 vaccination. The CDR3 in this case is CASRTGQRNSPLHF. The DNA sequence follows: TGTGCCAGCAGGACGGGACAGCGGAATTCACCCCTCCACTTT.